This is a list of T cell receptor beta chains from one sample in a study of control samples from healthy donors and cancer patients. Profiling relied on immunoSEQ multiplex PCR, and the TCRdb table lists in-frame clones only, not all of them. The sample shows roughly 180,000 clones, just under 95% of them seen only once. The specimen sequenced was blood. These receptors came from a woman aged 55 to 70 in good health. Both conserved end residues are part of each CDR3. D genes are given only for firm matches. Size values are once, few and many counts, or a class for expanded clones, and some rows have none.

d_call,clone_size,v_call,j_call,cdr3_aa,cdr3_nt
NA,NA,TRBV30,TRBJ1-1,CAWSLRLDEAFF,TGTGCCTGGAGTCTCAGGCTTGATGAAGCTTTCTTT
NA,NA,TRBV1,TRBJ1-1,CTSSHQETNTEAFF,TGCACCAGCAGCCATCAGGAGACAAACACTGAAGCTTTCTTT
NA,once,TRBV15,TRBJ2-7,CATSKGEGGALMGEQYF,TGCGCCACCAGCAAGGGGGAGGGGGGGGCATTAATGGGCGAGCAGTACTTC
NA,once,TRBV19,TRBJ1-5,CASKGGNYQPQHF,TGTGCCAGTAAGGGGGGGAATTATCAGCCCCAGCATTTT
NA,NA,TRBV6-2/TRBV6-3,TRBJ1-4,CASSYDRGSTNEKLFF,TGTGCCAGCAGCTATGACCGGGGTTCAACTAATGAAAAACTGTTTTTT
TRBD1,NA,TRBV25-1,TRBJ1-6,CASSDRGQGNNSPLHF,TGTGCCAGCAGTGACCGAGGACAGGGTAATAATTCACCCCTCCACTTT
NA,NA,TRBV6-6,TRBJ2-2,CASRSGWSVTGELFF,TGTGCCAGCAGGTCAGGGTGGTCGGTCACCGGGGAGCTGTTTTTT
NA,once,TRBV11-2,TRBJ2-3,CASSLDNGPWDTQYF,TGTGCCAGCAGCTTAGATAACGGGCCCTGGGATACGCAGTATTTT
NA,NA,TRBV9,TRBJ2-5,CASSPSIEPRETQYF,TGTGCCAGCAGCCCCTCCATAGAGCCTCGGGAGACCCAGTACTTC
NA,NA,TRBV6-4,TRBJ1-1,CASSVSTNTEAFF,TGTGCCAGCAGTGTCTCGACGAACACTGAAGCTTTCTTT
NA,NA,TRBV6-1,TRBJ1-2,CASSDRGNYGYTF,TGTGCCAGCAGTGATCGGGGAAACTATGGCTACACCTTC
NA,NA,TRBV6-5,TRBJ2-2,CASRWGIGNTGELFF,TGTGCCAGCAGGTGGGGCATCGGGAACACCGGGGAGCTGTTTTTT
TRBD2,NA,TRBV11-2,TRBJ2-5,CASSWTSGGAGETQYF,TGTGCCAGCAGCTGGACTAGCGGGGGGGCCGGGGAGACCCAGTACTTC
TRBD1,NA,TRBV24-1,TRBJ1-5,CATSEAGTGEGFNQPQHF,TGTGCCACCAGTGAAGCAGGGACAGGGGAGGGATTCAATCAGCCCCAGCATTTT
NA,NA,TRBV20-1,TRBJ1-2,CSASMGGNGYTF,TGCAGTGCTAGTATGGGGGGCAATGGCTACACCTTC
NA,once,TRBV6-2/TRBV6-3,TRBJ2-7,CASSYSLSTASSYEQYF,TGTGCCAGCAGTTACTCATTATCGACAGCCTCCTCCTACGAGCAGTACTTC
TRBD1,once,TRBV27,TRBJ1-6,CASSQGYRGQGQTPLHF,TGTGCCAGCAGTCAGGGGTACCGGGGACAGGGGCAAACACCCCTCCACTTT
NA,NA,TRBV4-1,TRBJ1-4,CASSQREATNEKLFF,TGCGCCAGCAGCCAAAGGGAGGCGACTAATGAAAAACTGTTTTTT
TRBD2,NA,TRBV7-3,TRBJ2-3,CASSTGGTSGGKDTQYF,TGTGCCAGCAGCACAGGGGGGACTAGCGGGGGAAAAGATACGCAGTATTTT
TRBD1,NA,TRBV7-9,TRBJ1-1,CASSLAPGQGSTEAFF,TGTGCCAGCAGCTTAGCGCCGGGACAGGGGAGCACTGAAGCTTTCTTT
NA,NA,TRBV5-1,TRBJ2-3,CASGIFGQTTDTQYF,TGCGCCAGCGGCATCTTTGGACAGACTACAGATACGCAGTATTTT
NA,NA,TRBV21-1,TRBJ1-2,CASSTLRAGLSNYGYTF,TGTGCCAGCAGCACCCTCCGCGCGGGACTCTCTAACTATGGCTACACCTTC
TRBD1,NA,TRBV7-2,TRBJ1-2,CASSLVAGTGVYGYTF,TGTGCCAGCAGCTTAGTGGCGGGGACAGGGGTCTATGGCTACACCTTC
NA,NA,TRBV29-1,TRBJ1-2,CSVVINYGYTF,TGCAGCGTAGTGATAAACTATGGCTACACCTTC
NA,NA,TRBV5-6,TRBJ1-2,CASSLGGELDGYTF,TGTGCCAGCAGCTTGGGCGGGGAGCTGGATGGCTACACCTTC
TRBD1,NA,TRBV5-1,TRBJ2-1,CASTLSLGTGMVNEQFF,TGCGCCAGCACTCTAAGCCTTGGGACAGGGATGGTCAATGAGCAGTTCTTC
NA,NA,TRBV29-1,TRBJ1-2,CSVRVIYGANGYTF,TGCAGCGTCAGAGTCATCTATGGGGCGAATGGCTACACCTTC
NA,NA,TRBV6-5,TRBJ1-1,CASSSPAGVDTEAFF,TGTGCCAGCAGTTCCCCGGCAGGGGTAGACACTGAAGCTTTCTTT
NA,NA,TRBV10-3,TRBJ1-5,CAIAGTGNQPQHF,TGTGCCATTGCTGGGACGGGTAATCAGCCCCAGCATTTT
NA,NA,TRBV25-1,TRBJ1-1,CASSDTSVGGAFF,TGTGCCAGCAGTGACACATCAGTGGGCGGAGCTTTCTTT
TRBD2,NA,TRBV5-1,TRBJ2-5,CASTSLAGGPQETQYF,TGCGCCAGTACGAGTCTAGCGGGAGGACCCCAAGAGACCCAGTACTTC